Listed below are T cell receptor beta chains from one sample, sequenced in a study of Ad26.COV2.S vaccination and SARS-CoV-2 variants. TCRdb keeps only in-frame clones here, not all; method: immunoSEQ multiplex PCR. The sample lists around 500,000 clones; 70% to 90% were seen once. The sample consisted of peripheral blood, taken in a trial of Ad26.COV2.S vaccine versus placebo. The source is a person aged 18-65 years who received the Ad26.COV2.S COVID-19 vaccine or a placebo. The CDR3 runs from the conserved cysteine through the conserved F or W. D genes are given only for firm matches. The size of a clone is reported for some rows only, either as once, few or many, or as a class for expanded clones.

abundance: NA; j_gene: TRBJ1-2; len: 13; v_gene: TRBV5-1; d_gene: NA; CDR3aa: CASSLSLTDGYTF; CDR3nt: TGCGCCAGCAGCCTTAGTTTGACAGATGGCTACACCTTC
abundance: NA; j_gene: TRBJ1-4; len: 13; v_gene: TRBV20-1; d_gene: NA; CDR3aa: CSASNREREKLFF; CDR3nt: TGCAGTGCTAGTAACAGGGAAAGGGAAAAACTGTTTTTT
abundance: NA; j_gene: TRBJ1-1; len: 16; v_gene: TRBV7-9; d_gene: TRBD1; CDR3aa: CASSLGAGGQGTEAFF; CDR3nt: TGTGCCAGCAGCTTAGGGGCAGGGGGCCAGGGCACTGAAGCTTTCTTT
abundance: NA; j_gene: TRBJ2-7; len: 15; v_gene: TRBV7-9; d_gene: TRBD1; CDR3aa: CASSPGTGGKYEQYF; CDR3nt: TGTGCCAGCAGCCCTGGGACAGGGGGCAAGTACGAGCAGTACTTC
abundance: NA; j_gene: TRBJ2-4; len: 14; v_gene: TRBV30; d_gene: NA; CDR3aa: CAWSVLGSLNIQYF; CDR3nt: TGTGCCTGGAGTGTACTGGGTTCGTTGAACATTCAGTACTTC
abundance: NA; j_gene: TRBJ2-7; len: 14; v_gene: TRBV4-1; d_gene: TRBD2; CDR3aa: CASSQSGGSYEQYF; CDR3nt: TGCGCCAGCAGCCAAAGCGGGGGGTCCTACGAGCAGTACTTC
abundance: NA; j_gene: TRBJ1-2; len: 15; v_gene: TRBV7-9; d_gene: NA; CDR3aa: CASSPSGGANYGYTF; CDR3nt: TGTGCCAGCAGCCCTAGTGGAGGAGCGAACTATGGCTACACCTTC
abundance: NA; j_gene: TRBJ1-1; len: 13; v_gene: TRBV6-5; d_gene: NA; CDR3aa: CASSYMENTEAFF; CDR3nt: TGTGCCAGCAGTTACATGGAAAACACTGAAGCTTTCTTT
abundance: NA; j_gene: TRBJ1-1; len: 13; v_gene: TRBV2; d_gene: NA; CDR3aa: CASSDYGNTEAFF; CDR3nt: TGTGCCAGCAGTGATTACGGGAACACTGAAGCTTTCTTT
abundance: NA; j_gene: TRBJ1-6; len: 15; v_gene: TRBV6-5; d_gene: NA; CDR3aa: CASRGHLSYNSPLHF; CDR3nt: TGTGCCAGCAGAGGACACCTCTCCTATAATTCACCCCTCCACTTT
abundance: NA; j_gene: TRBJ1-1; len: 15; v_gene: TRBV6-5; d_gene: TRBD1; CDR3aa: CASSYPGQGDTEAFF; CDR3nt: TGTGCCAGCAGTTACCCTGGACAGGGGGACACTGAAGCTTTCTTT
abundance: once; j_gene: TRBJ1-2; len: 15; v_gene: TRBV2; d_gene: NA; CDR3aa: CASSEPARTFYGYTF; CDR3nt: TGTGCCAGCAGTGAACCAGCACGTACGTTTTATGGCTACACCTTC
abundance: NA; j_gene: TRBJ2-3; len: 13; v_gene: TRBV7-3; d_gene: NA; CDR3aa: CASSLIGLDTQYF; CDR3nt: TGTGCCAGCAGCTTAATTGGGTTAGATACGCAGTATTTT
abundance: NA; j_gene: TRBJ2-3; len: 13; v_gene: TRBV12-3/TRBV12-4; d_gene: NA; CDR3aa: CASSLLEWDTQYF; CDR3nt: TGTGCCAGCAGTCTACTCGAGTGGGATACGCAGTATTTT